This is a list of T cell receptor beta chains from one sample in a study of blood T cells in healthy people across ages. TCRdb redid the calling of the 5' RACE reads with MiXCR, one entry per CDR3 protein. Counted here are hundreds of thousands of distinct CDR3 sequences, 24% occurring once; the ten biggest clones make up just under 9%. These sequences were also reported in another study, on T cells of mothers and their children.

The sequencing input was blood. These receptors were collected from a boy between 10 and 17 years old in good health. Each CDR3 is given with its conserved first and last residue. D genes are given only for firm matches. Size is omitted from some rows. Given values are once, few, many or a class for expanded clones.

J gene | clone size | D gene | V gene | CDR3 protein | CDR3 DNA
TRBJ1-3 | few | NA | TRBV20-1 | CSASRGKAVGNTIYF | TGCAGTGCATCCCGCGGTAAGGCCGTTGGAAACACCATATATTTT
TRBJ1-1 | few | NA | TRBV20-1 | CSARDPREAFF | TGCAGTGCTAGAGATCCCAGGGAAGCTTTCTTT
TRBJ1-6 | NA | NA | TRBV3-1 | CASSPTDGGNSPLHF | TGTGCCAGCAGCCCGACCGATGGCGGAAATTCACCCCTCCACTTT
TRBJ2-3 | once | TRBD2 | TRBV11-2 | CASSLPTSGGRTDTQYF | TGTGCCAGCAGCCTTCCAACGAGCGGGGGACGCACAGATACGCAGTATTTT
TRBJ2-7 | many | TRBD2 | TRBV4-2 | CASSQDAGGGYEQYF | TGTGCCAGCAGCCAAGATGCGGGGGGCGGGTACGAGCAGTACTTC
TRBJ2-5 | few | NA | TRBV30 | CAWISRGTFPLKTQYF | TGTGCCTGGATCAGCCGAGGGACTTTCCCTCTAAAGACCCAGTACTTC
TRBJ2-5 | NA | TRBD2 | TRBV7-2 | CASSLPLAGAETQYF | TGTGCCAGCAGCTTACCTCTAGCGGGAGCTGAGACCCAGTACTTC
TRBJ2-7 | few | TRBD2 | TRBV28 | CASSLGSGRATTYEQYF | TGTGCCAGCAGTTTAGGGAGCGGGAGGGCCACCACCTACGAGCAGTACTTC
TRBJ2-7 | NA | NA | TRBV5-1 | CASSEIDSRGINYEQYF | TGCGCCAGCAGCGAGATCGACTCTCGGGGGATCAACTACGAGCAGTACTTC
TRBJ2-1 | NA | NA | TRBV2 | CASTTERYNEQFF | TGTGCCAGCACCACAGAAAGATACAATGAGCAGTTCTTC
TRBJ1-2 | few | TRBD1 | TRBV28 | CASRPKGGTGGERNYGYTF | TGTGCCAGCCGACCGAAAGGAGGGACAGGGGGCGAACGTAACTATGGCTACACCTTC
TRBJ2-5 | NA | NA | TRBV28 | CASGGDRDEETQYF | TGTGCCAGCGGCGGGGATAGGGACGAGGAGACCCAGTACTTC
TRBJ2-3 | NA | NA | TRBV20-1 | CSASKGSTDTQYF | TGCAGTGCTAGCAAGGGGAGCACAGATACGCAGTATTTT
TRBJ1-1 | few | NA | TRBV9 | CASSTGIYTEAFF | TGTGCCAGCAGCACAGGGATTTACACTGAAGCTTTCTTT
TRBJ2-7 | few | NA | TRBV21-1 | CASIFEQYF | TGTGCCAGCATTTTCGAGCAGTACTTC
TRBJ2-5 | NA | NA | TRBV4-3 | CASSQGRAKETQYF | TGCGCCAGCAGCCAGGGTCGGGCCAAAGAGACCCAGTACTTC
TRBJ2-1 | NA | NA | TRBV12-3/TRBV12-4 | CASSPGQIQQFF | TGTGCCAGCAGCCCCGGACAGATTCAGCAGTTCTTC
TRBJ1-2 | few | TRBD1 | TRBV28 | CASSLSRTGTSYPNYGYTF | TGTGCCAGCAGTTTATCTCGGACAGGGACTAGCTATCCTAACTATGGCTACACCTTC
TRBJ2-7 | few | NA | TRBV5-6 | CASSQTPGSPVYEQYF | TGTGCCAGCAGCCAGACCCCCGGGAGCCCGGTCTACGAGCAGTACTTC
TRBJ2-7 | few | NA | TRBV28 | CASSILRTEYEQYF | TGTGCCAGCAGCATTCTACGGACAGAATACGAGCAGTACTTC
TRBJ2-5 | few | TRBD1 | TRBV28 | CASSITGVRETQYF | TGTGCCAGCAGTATCACAGGGGTCCGCGAGACCCAGTACTTC
TRBJ2-1 | few | TRBD1 | TRBV20-1 | CSARRPPGQGFGEQFF | TGCAGTGCTAGACGCCCTCCGGGACAGGGTTTTGGTGAGCAGTTCTTC
TRBJ1-2 | few | TRBD1 | TRBV7-9 | CASSFRQGAGGGYTF | TGTGCCAGCAGCTTTAGACAGGGGGCCGGCGGCGGCTACACCTTC
TRBJ2-7 | NA | TRBD2 | TRBV5-1 | CASGPLRAGDYEQYF | TGCGCCAGCGGCCCGCTTCGAGCGGGGGACTACGAGCAGTACTTC
TRBJ2-1 | NA | TRBD2 | TRBV7-9 | CASSLNLREYNEQFF | TGTGCCAGCAGCTTAAATTTGCGGGAGTACAATGAGCAGTTCTTC
TRBJ2-6 | NA | NA | TRBV3-1 | CASSQVGVHVLTF | TGTGCCAGCAGCCAAGTCGGGGTCCACGTCCTGACTTTC
TRBJ2-1 | many | TRBD2 | TRBV20-1 | CSARTSGHYNEQFF | TGCAGTGCTAGAACTAGCGGTCACTACAATGAGCAGTTCTTC
TRBJ1-5 | few | TRBD1 | TRBV7-9 | CASSLGTGPRGNQPQHF | TGTGCCAGCAGCTTAGGGACAGGACCTCGGGGAAATCAGCCCCAGCATTTT
TRBJ1-5 | NA | TRBD1 | TRBV6-2/TRBV6-3 | CASSALGQGGQPQHF | TGTGCCAGCAGCGCATTGGGACAGGGCGGTCAGCCCCAGCATTTT
TRBJ2-1 | few | TRBD1 | TRBV5-1 | CASSWGQTYNEQFF | TGCGCCAGCAGCTGGGGACAGACCTACAATGAGCAGTTCTTC
TRBJ1-4 | many | NA | TRBV7-9 | CASGSTGFEKLFF | TGTGCCAGCGGGAGCACGGGGTTTGAAAAACTGTTTTTT